This T cell receptor beta chain was profiled in a study of siplizumab effects on memory and regulatory T cells. Overall study results and limits: Siplizumab significantly brought down the alloreactive sequences that trace back to unstimulated CD4+ memory cells.

Trimming removed 2 bases from V and 5 bases from J, with 7 bases in between. This CDR3 has 13 amino acids. Germline V gene sequence: CDR1 SGHTA, CDR2 FQGTGA. Only in-frame clones appear in the TCRdb table, and some are missing; sequencing was by immunoSEQ multiplex PCR. The table lists 75,000 to 95,000 clones, 85% to 90% of them singletons, with about 15% in the top ten. Regarding this clone: The antigen remains unidentified.

Sequenced material: CD4+ T cells sorted from blood. V usage is TRBV7-3 and J usage is TRBJ2-1; D remains ambiguous. This clonotype was sampled from a human donor in good health. CDR3 in amino acids: CASSLAAHNEQFF. CDR3 coding DNA: TGTGCCAGCAGCTTAGCCGCTCACAATGAGCAGTTCTTC.